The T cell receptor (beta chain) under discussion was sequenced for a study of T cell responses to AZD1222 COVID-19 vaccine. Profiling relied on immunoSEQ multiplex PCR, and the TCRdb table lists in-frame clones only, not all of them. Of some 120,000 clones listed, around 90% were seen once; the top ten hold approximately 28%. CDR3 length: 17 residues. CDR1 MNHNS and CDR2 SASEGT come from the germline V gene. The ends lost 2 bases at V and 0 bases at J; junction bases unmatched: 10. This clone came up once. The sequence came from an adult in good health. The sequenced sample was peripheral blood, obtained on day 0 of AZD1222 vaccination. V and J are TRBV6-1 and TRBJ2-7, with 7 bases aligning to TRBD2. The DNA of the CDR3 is TGTGCCAGCAGTGAATACCCGAGCGGGATCGACTCCTACGAGCAGTACTTC. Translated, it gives CASSEYPSGIDSYEQYF.